The 29 T cell receptor beta chains below come from one sample, sequenced in a study of metastatic and nonmetastatic thyroid tumors. TCRdb redid the clone calls on the PCR reads using MiXCR. The table has tens of thousands of clones, roughly 23% seen once. Treatment of any kind had been given to no patient before thyroid surgery. Material: blood. The source of these receptors is a male donor with papillary thyroid cancer or a benign thyroid nodule (not recorded which). Some clones in this sample may be carry-over from other donors' samples.

Comments on this clone: At one of its ends the junction is not consistent with the germline gene, which may arise from a read error. The chain couples TRBV7-3 to TRBJ2-1; perhaps TRBD2 as D (5 bases). The CDR3 is 15 amino acids. Germline V gene data show CDR1 as SGHTA and CDR2 as FQGTGA. In DNA, the CDR3 is TGTGCCATCAGCCTAAGCGGTAGCTCCTACAATGAGCAGTTCTTC. This encodes CAISLSGSSYNEQFF.

This clone was seen at least ten times. DNA for the CDR3: TGTGCCAGCAGTTCCGCCGACAGGAACACTGAAGCTTTCTTT. Its translation is CASSSADRNTEAFF. The chain employs TRBV12-3 or TRBV12-4 and TRBJ1-1; the D gene is possibly TRBD1 (5 bases). The germline V and J ends were trimmed by 4 bases and 1 base, with 10 bases remaining between them. The CDR3 is 14 residues long.

The V gene is TRBV7-2, the J gene TRBJ2-7; TRBD1 is a possible D gene (6 bases). V lost 3 bases and J 2 bases, leaving 11 bases between the germline ends. CDR1 is SGHTA and CDR2 is FQGNSA in the germline V gene. The CDR3 length is 14 residues. The CDR3 nucleotides read TGTGCCAGCAGCTTGTTCAGGGGAACCTACGAGCAGTACTTC. This codes for CASSLFRGTYEQYF.

This clone appeared a few times. One end of the junction does not line up with germline, which may come from a read error. The identical CDR3 is also encoded by other nucleotide sequences in the sample. CDR3 nucleotide sequence: TGTGCCAGCAGTCCCGCGGGGAGGAGCACAGATACGCAGTATTTC. It translates to CASSPAGRSTDTQYF. The chain recombines TRBV6-2 or TRBV6-3 with TRBJ2-3; D possibly corresponds to TRBD2 (6 bases). This CDR3 comprises 15 residues. Germline loops: CDR1 MNHEY, CDR2 SVGEGT.

This clone has a count of ten or more. The chain joins TRBV2 to TRBJ1-4; maybe TRBD1 (6 bases). The CDR3 has 11 residues. CDR1 is SNHLY and CDR2 is FYNNEI in the germline V gene. Trimming cost V 8 bases and J 5 bases, with 6 bases left between them. This CDR3 is CASGTNEKLFF. The DNA for the CDR3 is TGTGCCAGCGGGACAAATGAAAAACTGTTTTTT.

The J gene is TRBJ2-1, the V gene TRBV20-1, with D hard to call. V dropped 5 bases and J dropped 3 bases, with 17 bases sitting between them. The germline CDR1 and CDR2 sequences are DFQATT and SNEGSKA (reference sequence). The CDR3 has 15 amino acids. The CDR3 region has the DNA TGCAGTGCTCAACGCCGCCGGGCTCTCTACAATGAGCAGTTCTTC. Protein sequence: CSAQRRRALYNEQFF.

In this sample, this clone turned up many times. This chain links TRBV19 with TRBJ2-3; D ambiguous. The CDR3 consists of 14 residues. Trimming shortened V by 7 bases and J by 4 bases, and 15 bases separated the two germline ends. Germline-derived CDR1 and CDR2 are LNHDA and SQIVND (reference sequence). The CDR3: CASTPASGPDTQYF. The CDR3 DNA follows: TGTGCCAGTACCCCTGCGAGTGGACCAGATACGCAGTATTTT.

The chain couples TRBV20-1 to TRBJ2-2; D may be TRBD2 (6 bases). Deletions cut 6 bases from V and 5 bases from J, with 16 bases between. Germline CDR1 reads DFQATT; CDR2 reads SNEGSKA (reference sequence). The CDR3 has 14 amino acids. The CDR3 nucleotides read TGCAGTGCCAGCGGGCAGACGGCGACCGGGGAGCTGTTTTTT. This gives the protein CSASGQTATGELFF.

This clone occurred many times. The chain carries TRBV9 and TRBJ2-7; D is possibly TRBD1 (5 bases). The V end was cut by 0 bases, the J end by 6 bases, with 13 bases between. CDR3 length equals 14 residues. Germline CDR1 SGDLS, CDR2 YYNGEE. The CDR3 DNA reads TGTGCCAGCAGCGTAGGAACAGGAAGGGTCGAGCAGTACTTC. As protein: CASSVGTGRVEQYF. Combining the CDR3 with reference TRBV9 and TRBJ2-7 gives the whole variable domain DSGVTQTPKHLITATGQRVTLRCSPRSGDLSVYWYQQSLDQGLQFLIQYYNGEERAKGNILERFSAQQFPDLHSELNLSSLELGDSALYFCASSVGTGRVEQYFGPGTRLTVT.

This clone was detected many times. Here the CDR3 reads CASSPTGSPDGQYF. The CDR3 nucleotides read TGTGCCAGCAGTCCTACGGGGTCCCCCGATGGGCAGTATTTT. The chain recombines TRBV6-2 or TRBV6-3 with TRBJ2-3; possibly TRBD2 for D (5 bases). Trimming took 5 bases from V and 11 from J, leaving 20 bases between them. This CDR3 has 14 amino acids. Germline V lookup: CDR1 MNHEY, CDR2 SVGEGT.

This clone was seen a handful of times. Relative to the germline gene, one junction end is altered; a read error may explain this. V is TRBV2 and J is TRBJ2-7; 9 nucleotides match TRBD2. The CDR3 has 15 amino acids. Germline V gene lookup returns CDR1 SNHLY and CDR2 FYNNEI. The CDR3 DNA reads TGTGCCAACAGTGAAGCGGGACTAGCCATTTACGAGCAGTACTTC. Protein sequence: CANSEAGLAIYEQYF.

About this clone itself: A much larger clone differs from this one at a single base, so this may be a read error. The V call is TRBV29-1, the J call TRBJ1-1; no clear D. Trimming shortened V by 7 bases and J by 2 bases, and 11 bases separated the two germline ends. Germline CDR1 and CDR2: SQVTM and ANQGSEA. The CDR3 sequence is 12 residues long. CDR3 protein: CSAQGINTEAFF. The CDR3 coding sequence is TGCAGCGCCCAAGGGATAAACACTGAAGCTTTCTTT.

The chain combines TRBV18 with TRBJ2-5; a possible D gene is TRBD1 (6 bases). The germline V gene has CDR1 KGHSH and CDR2 LQKENI. The V end was cut by 1 base, the J end by 2 bases, with 11 bases between. This CDR3 has 15 residues. CDR3 sequence reads: CASSPQQGLQETQYF. CDR3 coding DNA: TGTGCCAGCTCACCACAACAGGGCTTACAAGAGACCCAGTACTTC.

This clone was picked up a small number of times. The rearrangement links TRBV19 to TRBJ1-1; D gene ambiguous. The CDR3 sequence is 13 residues long. Germline CDR1 is LNHDA and CDR2 is SQIVND (reference sequence). Between the trimmed V and J ends, which lost 7 bases and 6 bases, there was a span of 15 bases. The DNA of the CDR3 is TGTGCCAGTACACGATTGGGGTACCCTGAAGCTTTCTTT. Its translation is CASTRLGYPEAFF.

V usage is TRBV6-4 and J usage is TRBJ2-3, with 10 bases matching TRBD2. The ends lost 3 bases at V and 2 bases at J; junction bases unmatched: 11. This CDR3 has 18 amino acids. Germline CDR1 reads MRHNA; CDR2 reads SNTAGT. CDR3 in amino acids: CASSESSSSGGHTDTQYF. The CDR3 DNA is TGTGCCAGCAGTGAATCCAGCTCTAGCGGGGGTCACACAGATACGCAGTATTTT.

This clone was observed at least ten times. The J gene is TRBJ2-3, the V gene TRBV12-3 or TRBV12-4; 8 bases align to TRBD2. There are 15 residues in the CDR3. The junction had 5 bases not matched to a gene; V was cut back by 3 bases and J by 3 bases. For the CDR3, the DNA is TGTGCCAGCAGTTTGGGTAGCGGGACAACAGATACGCAGTATTTT. The encoded protein is CASSLGSGTTDTQYF.

This clone has more than one count but fewer than ten. Written as DNA, the CDR3 is TGTGCCAGCAGTTTAGTGTCCTTGGGACAGGGGTATGGCTACACCTTC. Translating gives CASSLVSLGQGYGYTF. The chain links TRBV28 to TRBJ1-2, with TRBD1 matching 10 bases. V lost 2 bases to trimming and J lost 5 bases; unmatched junction nucleotides: 8. This CDR3 spans 16 amino acids. Germline CDR1 MDHEN, CDR2 SYDVKM.

This clone occurred many times. The rearrangement joins TRBV20-1 to TRBJ2-4, with D unresolved. This CDR3 has 14 amino acids. Per germline, CDR1 DFQATT and CDR2 SNEGSKA (reference sequence). V was shortened by 6 bases and J by 1 base, with 13 bases between the two germline ends. The CDR3 spells CSARSNGAKNIQYF. CDR3 nucleotides: TGCAGTGCCAGGAGTAACGGGGCCAAAAACATTCAGTACTTC.

This clone was recorded many times. The V and J genes are TRBV6-1 and TRBJ2-1, with D possibly called TRBD1 or TRBD2 (5 bases each). CDR3 length: 14 residues. Trimming took off 5 bases at V and 8 bases at J, with 16 bases between the two ends. From germline, CDR1 is MNHNS and CDR2 SASEGT. The CDR3, as DNA: TGTGCCAGCAGTACCGGGACCATAAGATATGAGCAGTTCTTC. Translation gives CASSTGTIRYEQFF.

This clone was observed a few times. The rearrangement uses TRBV19 and TRBJ1-5; a possible D gene is TRBD1 (6 bases). The CDR3 is 13 residues long. CDR1 LNHDA and CDR2 SQIVND come from the germline V gene (reference sequence). V was shortened by 5 bases and J by 5 bases, with 10 bases between the two germline ends. CDR3 loop: CASSPGQHQPQHF. CDR3 bases: TGTGCCAGTAGTCCCGGACAGCATCAGCCCCAGCATTTT. Looking up the rest from reference TRBV19 and TRBJ1-5 gives the full variable domain: DGGITQSPKYLFRKEGQNVTLSCEQNLNHDAMYWYRQDPGQGLRLIYYSQIVNDFQKGDIAEGYSVSREKKESFPLTVTSAQKNPTAFYLCASSPGQHQPQHFGDGTRLSIL.

This clone was detected many times. This rearrangement joins TRBV9 to TRBJ2-3; TRBD2 matches at 10 bases. J lost 2 bases, V lost 0 bases, and 3 bases had no gene match. The germline V gene encodes CDR1 SGDLS and CDR2 YYNGEE. This CDR3 contains 16 residues. DNA of the CDR3: TGTGCCAGCAGCGTAGGCACTAGCGGGAACACAGATACGCAGTATTTT. Protein: CASSVGTSGNTDTQYF. The variable domain in full, completed from reference TRBV9 and TRBJ2-3, reads DSGVTQTPKHLITATGQRVTLRCSPRSGDLSVYWYQQSLDQGLQFLIQYYNGEERAKGNILERFSAQQFPDLHSELNLSSLELGDSALYFCASSVGTSGNTDTQYFGPGTRLTVL.

The V call is TRBV5-6, the J call TRBJ2-1, with D tentatively TRBD1 (5 bases). This CDR3 has 16 residues. Trimming removed 4 bases from V and 2 bases from J, with 16 bases in between. Germline V CDR1 and CDR2: SGHDT, YYEEEE. Written as DNA, the CDR3 is TGTGCCAGCAGCAAGGACATGGGCCAAACCTACAATGAGCAGTTCTTC. Translating it yields CASSKDMGQTYNEQFF.

In its sample, this clone was seen a few times. A much bigger clone sits one base away, suggesting this may be a read error. This chain links TRBV10-1 with TRBJ2-1; 10 nucleotides align to TRBD2. The germline CDR1 and CDR2 sequences are WNHNN and SYGVQD (reference sequence). The trim removed 1 base at V and 15 bases at J, leaving 6 bases unmatched. This CDR3 spans 13 amino acids. The CDR3, as DNA: TGCGCCAGCAGTGAGTGGCTAGCGGGAGCCTTGTTCTTC. It yields the protein CASSEWLAGALFF.

This clone was detected only a few times. The chain employs TRBV6-1 and TRBJ1-3, with unresolved D. Looked up from germline, CDR1 is MNHNS and CDR2 is SASEGT. The germline V and J ends were trimmed by 3 bases and 0 bases, with 6 bases remaining between them. This CDR3 region has 14 residues. The chain's CDR3 is CASSDASSGNTIYF. For the CDR3, the DNA is TGTGCCAGCAGTGATGCTAGCTCTGGAAACACCATATATTTT.

This clone was counted at least ten times. The V and J genes are TRBV9 and TRBJ2-6, with D unclear. CDR1 is SGDLS and CDR2 is YYNGEE in the germline V gene. V was cut by 3 bases and J by 0 bases, with 10 bases left in between. This CDR3 is 16 amino acids long. The CDR3 loop is CASSDKGTSGANVLTF. CDR3 bases: TGTGCCAGCAGCGATAAGGGAACCTCTGGGGCCAACGTCCTGACTTTC.

The chain uses TRBV2 and TRBJ1-2; no firm D call. Germline V gene data show CDR1 as SNHLY and CDR2 as FYNNEI. The CDR3 length is 12 residues. Trimming took off 6 bases at V and 0 bases at J, with 5 bases between the two ends. CDR3 residues: CASRVTNYGYTF. CDR3 DNA: TGTGCCAGCAGGGTAACTAACTATGGCTACACCTTC. Based on the CDR3 plus reference TRBV2 and TRBJ1-2, the full variable domain is EPEVTQTPSHQVTQMGQEVILRCVPISNHLYFYWYRQILGQKVEFLVSFYNNEISEKSEIFDDQFSVERPDGSNFTLKIRSTKLEDSAMYFCASRVTNYGYTFGSGTRLTVV.

This clone has just a few counts. In this CDR3 the conserved last residue, phenylalanine or tryptophan, is missing, so a read error is likely. The chain couples TRBV12-5 to TRBJ2-1, with 11 bases lining up with TRBD1. CDR3 length: 15 amino acids. CDR1 is LGHNT, CDR2 FRNRAP, per germline. CDR3 in DNA: TGTGCTAGTGGTTTGTGGACAGGGGGCGGAGATGATCAGTTCTCC. Protein sequence: CASGLWTGGGDDQFS.

This chain connects TRBV28 to TRBJ1-2, with 7 bases lining up with TRBD1. The CDR3 runs 14 residues. Germline trimming cut 3 bases from V and 8 bases from J; bases unmatched to any gene: 9. Germline V lookup: CDR1 MDHEN, CDR2 SYDVKM. CDR3 bases: TGTGCCAGCAGTTTGTCGGGACAGCCATTCGGCTACACCTTC. Protein product: CASSLSGQPFGYTF.

This clone has a count of ten or more. The V call is TRBV5-1, the J call TRBJ2-3, with 12 bases identical to TRBD2. The CDR3 has 18 residues. Germline assignment: CDR1 SGHRS and CDR2 YFSETQ. V shed 0 bases, J shed 0 bases, and the junction held 5 bases outside the gene matches. For the CDR3, the DNA is TGCGCCAGCAGCTTGGCCCGGCTAGCGGGAGGGAGCACAGATACGCAGTATTTT. Residues: CASSLARLAGGSTDTQYF.